This T cell receptor (beta chain) is drawn from a study of OX40 agonist ivuxolimab in advanced cancers. Study-level background: People who had prior anti-PD-1, anti-PD-L1 or anti-CTLA-4 therapy could take part, and less than 50% had some. Whole-study findings and limits: The study found among the lowest clonal expansion in partial responders at 0.1-3.0 mg/kg. Expanded clones belonging to CD8+ T cells outnumbered, on average, those of CD4+.

The CDR3 extends over 14 amino acids. V dropped 8 bases and J dropped 7; count of bases not matched to a gene: 8. CDR1 and CDR2 from the germline V gene are LNHDA and SQIVND (reference sequence). This clone was counted a few times. No antigen is known for it. Measured with immunoSEQ multiplex PCR; TCRdb has only the in-frame clones, and not every one. The sample holds roughly 18,000 clones, 70% to 90% seen once. This sample comprised CD4+ or CD8+ T cells sorted from blood, obtained in a trial of the OX40 agonist ivuxolimab. This rearrangement joins TRBV19 to TRBJ2-1; 10 bases map to TRBD2. The origin of this receptor is an adult with an advanced solid tumor such as melanoma, head and neck, liver or kidney cancer. CDR3 in amino acids: CASRLAGVSNEQFF. Here the CDR3 DNA reads TGTGCCAGTCGTCTAGCGGGAGTTAGTAATGAGCAGTTCTTC. The full variable domain, in which reference TRBV19 and TRBJ2-1 provide the parts outside the CDR3, is DGGITQSPKYLFRKEGQNVTLSCEQNLNHDAMYWYRQDPGQGLRLIYYSQIVNDFQKGDIAEGYSVSREKKESFPLTVTSAQKNPTAFYLCASRLAGVSNEQFFGPGTRLTVL.